This T cell receptor (beta chain) appears in the sequencing data of a study of control samples from healthy donors and cancer patients. Using immunoSEQ multiplex PCR, the repertoire was profiled, and TCRdb retains in-frame clones only, with some absent. The sample shows some 120,000 clones, around 89% of them seen only once. CDR3 length: 15 residues. Germline V CDR1 and CDR2: LGHNA, YSLEER. V lost 1 base and J lost 9; bases outside the gene matches: 2. This sequence originates from a man in his fifties or sixties in good health. The genes are TRBV4-3 and TRBJ2-6, with 11 bases fitting TRBD1. The sequenced sample consisted of blood. CDR3 amino acids: CASSQGTGGGNVLTF. Here the CDR3 DNA reads TGCGCCAGCAGCCAAGGGACAGGGGGCGGCAACGTCCTGACTTTC.